A single sample is the source of the 13 T cell receptor beta chains below, sequenced in a study of cytomegalovirus exposure and HLA in healthy donors. 13 Jbeta primers and 60 Vbeta primers were used for the PCR. This table comes from immunoSEQ multiplex PCR, and its TCRdb copy is limited to in-frame clones, with some not included. There are roughly 66,000 clones in the sample; approximately 78% occur only once, and around 7.8% lies in the top ten. Sequencing was performed on PBMCs. The receptors originated from a young man in good health and CMV-seropositive.

This clone was recorded a few times. The chain is built from TRBV28 and TRBJ1-1; D remains unclear. V lost 8 bases and J 0 bases, leaving 7 bases between the germline ends. Germline V gene data show CDR1 as MDHEN and CDR2 as SYDVKM. CDR3 length: 12 amino acids. CDR3 region: CASGTVNTEAFF. CDR3 coding DNA: TGTGCCAGCGGCACAGTGAACACTGAAGCTTTCTTT. The full variable domain, rest sourced from reference TRBV28 and TRBJ1-1, is DVKVTQSSRYLVKRTGEKVFLECVQDMDHENMFWYRQDPGLGLRLIYFSYDVKMKEKGDIPEGYSVSREKKERFSLILESASTNQTSMYLCASGTVNTEAFFGQGTRLTVV.

The CDR3 region is CAWSLTTGHTEAFF. CDR3 DNA sequence: TGTGCCTGGAGTCTAACGACAGGGCACACTGAAGCTTTCTTT. J is TRBJ1-1 and V is TRBV30, with 7 bases matching TRBD1. The V gene's germline CDR1 is GTSNPN and CDR2 SVGIG (reference sequence). V lost 2 bases, J lost 3 bases, and 6 bases stayed unmatched. The CDR3 is 14 residues long.

This clone appeared once. The chain carries TRBV6-1 and TRBJ1-6; D gene uncertain. Trimming removed 2 bases at V and 10 bases at J, with 12 bases between. Looked up from germline, CDR1 is MNHNS and CDR2 is SASEGT. This CDR3 contains 14 residues. The CDR3, as DNA: TGTGCCAGCAGTGAAATTGGAGTTCTATCACCCCTCCACTTT. Protein: CASSEIGVLSPLHF.

This clone showed up just a few times. The chain is built from TRBV9 and TRBJ1-5; 7 nucleotides align to TRBD1. CDR1 and CDR2 from the germline V gene are SGDLS and YYNGEE. The CDR3 sequence is 13 residues long. Trimming took 3 bases from V and 6 from J; bases not matched to a gene: 3. Here the CDR3 DNA reads TGTGCCAGCAGCGGGGGGGACAGTCAGCCCCAGCATTTT. Protein: CASSGGDSQPQHF.

The chain uses TRBV7-9 and TRBJ2-7; 13 bases match TRBD2. The germline gives CDR1 SEHNR, CDR2 FQNEAQ (reference sequence). Trimming cost V 5 bases and J 0 bases; bases outside gene matches: 7. This CDR3 region has 17 residues. The CDR3 DNA is TGTGCCAGCAGCCCGACTAGCGGGGGGTGGGACTCCTACGAGCAGTACTTC. Protein sequence: CASSPTSGGWDSYEQYF.

This chain uses TRBV2 with TRBJ2-7; 8 bases align to TRBD1. The CDR3 runs to 15 residues. The ends lost 6 bases at V and 5 bases at J; junction bases unmatched: 12. Germline V gene sequence: CDR1 SNHLY, CDR2 FYNNEI. CDR3: CASSEGDRFINEQYF. For the CDR3, the DNA is TGTGCCAGCAGCGAGGGGGACAGGTTCATCAACGAGCAGTACTTC.

The V gene is TRBV4-1, the J gene TRBJ1-1; D possibly corresponds to TRBD1 (6 bases). CDR1 is MGHRA and CDR2 is YSYEKL in the germline V gene. The CDR3 is 15 amino acids. The germline V and J ends were trimmed by 0 bases and 3 bases, with 11 bases remaining between them. The CDR3 loop is CASSQEVQGDTEAFF. The CDR3 DNA sequence: TGCGCCAGCAGCCAAGAAGTACAGGGTGACACTGAAGCTTTCTTT.

The chain joins TRBV20-1 to TRBJ1-2; unclear D gene. V was trimmed by 3 bases and J by 6 bases, leaving 8 bases between them. CDR1 DFQATT and CDR2 SNEGSKA come from the germline V gene (reference sequence). CDR3 length: 11 amino acids. DNA for the CDR3: TGCAGTGCTAGTCCAGGCGATGGCTACACCTTC. It translates to CSASPGDGYTF.

The J gene is TRBJ1-2, the V gene TRBV2; D ambiguous. Germline V lookup: CDR1 SNHLY, CDR2 FYNNEI. V was pared by 7 bases and J by 9 bases, with 12 bases between. CDR3 length: 11 residues. The CDR3: CASKLERSYTF. The CDR3 coding sequence is TGTGCCAGCAAGTTGGAGCGGAGCTACACCTTC.

This clone was seen a single time. V gene TRBV28 combines with J gene TRBJ2-5, with TRBD2 matching 11 bases. J was trimmed by 5 bases and V by 7 bases; bases with no gene match: 6. The CDR3 extends over 14 amino acids. Germline assignment: CDR1 MDHEN and CDR2 SYDVKM. The CDR3 reads CASTTRLAGETQYF. The CDR3 nucleotides are TGTGCCAGCACTACGAGACTAGCGGGGGAGACCCAGTACTTC.

This sequence joins TRBV11-2 and TRBJ1-1, with D uncertain. The ends were cut back, 2 bases at V and 11 bases at J, with 15 bases in the middle. CDR3 length: 13 residues. The germline CDR1 and CDR2 sequences are SGHAT and FQNNGV. CDR3 region: CASSLLGPGEAFF. The CDR3 bases are TGTGCCAGCAGCTTACTAGGCCCCGGGGAGGCTTTCTTT. The complete variable domain, with remaining parts taken from reference TRBV11-2 and TRBJ1-1, reads EAGVAQSPRYKIIEKRQSVAFWCNPISGHATLYWYQQILGQGPKLLIQFQNNGVVDDSQLPKDRFSAERLKGVDSTLKIQPAKLEDSAVYLCASSLLGPGEAFFGQGTRLTVV.

This clone turned up a few times. The chain links TRBV5-7 to TRBJ1-6, with a tentative D call TRBD1 (5 bases). TRBV5-7 is flagged as an ORF with uncertain function. Trimming stripped 0 bases from V and 7 bases from J, with 17 bases between. The CDR3 has 17 residues. CDR3 protein: CASSLEALQGTNSPLHF. As DNA, the CDR3 is TGTGCCAGCAGCTTGGAGGCGCTTCAGGGCACGAATTCACCCCTCCACTTT.

The rearrangement uses TRBV27 and TRBJ2-7; perhaps TRBD2 as D (6 bases). Trimming took 6 bases from V and 3 from J, leaving 12 bases between them. CDR1 and CDR2 (germline): MNHEY, SMNVEV (reference sequence). This CDR3 comprises 13 residues. The CDR3 loop reads CASRRAGGYEQYF. In nucleotides, the CDR3 is TGTGCCAGCAGACGGGCCGGGGGCTACGAGCAGTACTTC.